This entry lists 21 T cell receptor beta chains sequenced from one sample in a study of CD8+ T cells in alopecia areata. Reverse transcription of extracted RNA yielded cDNA, which provided the sequencing template. Here immunoSEQ multiplex PCR was the method, and the copy in TCRdb shows in-frame clones only, minus some. Among some 210,000 clones listed, more than 55% were seen once. Treatment given: oral pan-JAK inhibitor, 5-10 mg twice daily. The source material was CD4+ T cells sorted from blood, sampled at week 44, from a patient treated with tofacitinib. These receptors were collected from a human donor with alopecia areata.

The V call is TRBV10-1, the J call TRBJ1-1, with D uncertain. The CDR3 consists of 11 residues. CDR1 is WNHNN and CDR2 is SYGVQD in the germline V gene (reference sequence). Trimming removed 3 bases at V and 7 bases at J, with 6 bases between. The CDR3 bases are TGCGCCAGCAGTGACACCAGTGAAGCTTTCTTT. This codes for CASSDTSEAFF.

The V call is TRBV4-1, the J call TRBJ1-2, with a possible D match to TRBD1 (6 bases). V was cut by 2 bases and J by 7 bases, with 17 bases left in between. The germline gives CDR1 MGHRA, CDR2 YSYEKL. The CDR3 covers 15 residues. In DNA form, the CDR3 reads TGCGCCAGCAGCCAACGACAGGCTTCTGGTTTTGGCTACACCTTC. Amino acids: CASSQRQASGFGYTF.

The chain joins TRBV29-1 to TRBJ1-2; 10 nucleotides agree with TRBD1. Trimming removed 8 bases from V and 7 bases from J; junction bases left unmatched: 4. The CDR3 has 11 residues. From germline, CDR1 is SQVTM and CDR2 ANQGSEA. The CDR3 spells CSTRTGGGYTF. For the CDR3, the DNA is TGCAGCACCAGGACAGGGGGTGGCTACACCTTC.

The chain joins TRBV29-1 to TRBJ2-7; the D gene is possibly TRBD2 (5 bases). The V and J ends lost 7 bases and 6 bases respectively, with 13 bases between them. Germline lookup yields CDR1 SQVTM and CDR2 ANQGSEA. The CDR3 consists of 11 residues. The CDR3 is CSATREGEQYF. The DNA for the CDR3 is TGCAGCGCCACGAGGGAAGGCGAGCAGTACTTC.

The chain uses TRBV4-1 and TRBJ1-6; 8 bases are shared with TRBD1. Germline lookup yields CDR1 MGHRA and CDR2 YSYEKL. V was pared by 6 bases and J by 9 bases, with 7 bases of the junction left unmatched. There are 14 residues in the CDR3. CDR3 DNA: TGCGCCAGCAGGGACAGGGAGCGTGCTTCACCCCTCCACTTT. It specifies CASRDRERASPLHF.

In DNA form, the CDR3 reads TGTGCCAGCAGCACCACAGGGGGCACCTACAATGAGCAGTTCTTC. Translation: CASSTTGGTYNEQFF. The chain joins TRBV10-3 to TRBJ2-1, with TRBD1 matching over 9 bases. This CDR3 has 15 residues. The V segment lost 10 bases and the J segment 2 bases; nucleotides outside the gene matches: 9. CDR1 is ENHRY and CDR2 is SYGVKD in the germline V gene.

The chain couples TRBV6-5 to TRBJ2-1; no reliable D call. The length of the CDR3 is 13 residues. The germline V gene encodes CDR1 MNHEY and CDR2 SVGAGI. Trimming left V 4 bases short and J 12 bases short, with 16 bases between. This CDR3 is CASSSTVSSWQFF. CDR3 DNA sequence: TGTGCCAGCAGTTCAACGGTGAGCTCTTGGCAGTTCTTC.

This clone was detected a few times. The chain uses TRBV5-6 and TRBJ2-2; D is perhaps TRBD1 (5 bases). Germline V gene lookup returns CDR1 SGHDT and CDR2 YYEEEE. Trimming shortened V by 1 base and J by 5 bases, and 15 bases separated the two germline ends. The CDR3 covers 16 residues. In nucleotides, the CDR3 is TGTGCCAGCAGCTTGACAGGACGGGTATCTACCGGGGAGCTGTTTTTT. Translation: CASSLTGRVSTGELFF.

The genes are TRBV2 and TRBJ1-1, with D unresolved. Germline values: CDR1 SNHLY, CDR2 FYNNEI. The V end was cut by 4 bases, the J end by 1 base, with 10 bases between. The CDR3 is 14 residues long. CDR3 DNA: TGTGCCAGCAGTGCTGCCCTGCAGAACACTGAAGCTTTCTTT. Protein product: CASSAALQNTEAFF.

This chain joins TRBV10-3 and TRBJ1-2; D unresolved. V lost 0 bases to trimming and J lost 6 bases, with 8 bases between them. The CDR3 loop spans 13 amino acids. Germline values: CDR1 ENHRY, CDR2 SYGVKD. The CDR3: CAISESGRHGYTF. The CDR3 nucleotides read TGTGCCATCAGTGAGTCGGGAAGACATGGCTACACCTTC.

V usage is TRBV11-2 and J usage is TRBJ1-6, with a weak D call TRBD1 (6 bases). Trimming left V 2 bases short and J 13 bases short, with 18 bases between. The CDR3 loop spans 15 amino acids. Germline loops: CDR1 SGHAT, CDR2 FQNNGV. The CDR3 DNA reads as TGTGCCAGCAGCTTAAGCTACGACAGGCCAGGGCCCCTCCACTTT. This codes for CASSLSYDRPGPLHF.

The chain uses TRBV29-1 and TRBJ1-1, with D unresolved. CDR3 length: 13 residues. Trimming removed 5 bases at V and 3 bases at J, with 13 bases between. Germline CDR1 and CDR2: SQVTM and ANQGSEA. The CDR3 protein is CSVILRADTEAFF. CDR3 coding DNA: TGCAGCGTTATTTTAAGGGCGGACACTGAAGCTTTCTTT.

For this clone: The junction does not match germline at one end; this may be a read error. This sample includes further DNA sequences coding for the same CDR3. CDR3 loop: CATLQGIGQPQHF. The DNA for the CDR3 is TGCGCCACCTTGCAGGGTATCGGTCAGCCCCAGCATTTT. The chain links TRBV10-3 to TRBJ1-5; perhaps TRBD1 as D (5 bases). Germline CDR1 and CDR2: ENHRY and SYGVKD. CDR3 length equals 13 residues.

This sequence joins TRBV25-1 and TRBJ1-2; no reliable D call. Germline CDR1 reads MGHDK; CDR2 reads SYGVNS. The V end lost 1 base, the J end lost 8 bases, and 5 bases lay between the germline ends. The CDR3 spans 11 residues. CDR3 residues: CASSELGGYTF. The CDR3 nucleotides are TGTGCCAGCAGTGAATTGGGGGGCTACACCTTC.

V usage is TRBV29-1 and J usage is TRBJ2-7, with D tentatively TRBD1 (6 bases). This CDR3 spans 11 amino acids. The ends were cut back, 7 bases at V and 3 bases at J, with 10 bases in the middle. Looked up from germline, CDR1 is SQVTM and CDR2 is ANQGSEA. The CDR3 protein is CSAGHFYEQYF. CDR3 nucleotide sequence: TGCAGCGCGGGACACTTCTACGAGCAGTACTTC.

V gene TRBV2 combines with J gene TRBJ1-5; 7 bases are shared with TRBD1. CDR1 SNHLY and CDR2 FYNNEI come from the germline V gene. After removal of 6 bases from V and 2 bases from J, the junction contained 10 bases not matched to a gene. The CDR3 loop spans 16 amino acids. CDR3 protein: CASREAGGVGNQPQHF. The CDR3 DNA reads TGTGCCAGCAGGGAGGCAGGGGGAGTTGGCAATCAGCCCCAGCATTTT.

The chain carries TRBV30 and TRBJ2-2; tentatively, D is TRBD1 or TRBD2 (6 bases each). Trimming left V 8 bases short and J 4 bases short, with 14 bases between. CDR3 length: 13 residues. Germline V CDR1 and CDR2: GTSNPN, SVGIG (reference sequence). As DNA, the CDR3 is TGTGCCAAAAGGGGGGCTTTCACCGGGGAGCTGTTTTTT. Translation: CAKRGAFTGELFF. The whole variable domain, filled in from reference TRBV30 and TRBJ2-2, reads SQTIHQWPATLVQPVGSPLSLECTVEGTSNPNLYWYRQAAGRGLQLLFYSVGIGQISSEVPQNLSASRPQDRQFILSSKKLLLSDSGFYLCAKRGAFTGELFFGEGSRLTVL.

V and J are TRBV9 and TRBJ2-3; no firm D call. The V gene's germline CDR1 is SGDLS and CDR2 YYNGEE. CDR3 length equals 15 residues. V was cut by 0 bases and J by 2 bases, with 10 bases left in between. The CDR3 DNA reads TGTGCCAGCAGCGTAGATGCCAGTCCCACAGATACGCAGTATTTT. This encodes CASSVDASPTDTQYF.

The rearrangement links TRBV15 to TRBJ2-7; 7 nucleotides align to TRBD2. CDR1 LNHNV and CDR2 YYDKDF come from the germline V gene (reference sequence). The ends lost 6 bases at V and 3 bases at J; junction bases unmatched: 8. This CDR3 spans 14 amino acids. Here the CDR3 reads CATRHGGGNYEQYF. The CDR3 bases are TGTGCCACCAGACATGGCGGGGGAAACTACGAGCAGTACTTC.

This chain joins TRBV6-5 and TRBJ1-2; D is perhaps TRBD1 (5 bases). In germline, CDR1 is MNHEY, CDR2 SVGAGI. The CDR3 spans 13 residues. With 0 bases removed from V and 7 bases from J, the gap between germline ends came to 9 bases. The CDR3 DNA reads as TGTGCCAGCAGTTACTCTCGGGACGGTGGCTACACCTTC. Protein: CASSYSRDGGYTF.

The chain couples TRBV27 to TRBJ2-3, with 9 bases identical to TRBD2. Germline CDR1 reads MNHEY; CDR2 reads SMNVEV (reference sequence). The CDR3 totals 16 residues. With V trimmed by 3 bases and J by 2 bases, 6 bases remained unmatched. Written as DNA, the CDR3 is TGTGCCAGCAGTTTTGCGGGGGGGCCGAACACAGATACGCAGTATTTT. Amino acid sequence: CASSFAGGPNTDTQYF.